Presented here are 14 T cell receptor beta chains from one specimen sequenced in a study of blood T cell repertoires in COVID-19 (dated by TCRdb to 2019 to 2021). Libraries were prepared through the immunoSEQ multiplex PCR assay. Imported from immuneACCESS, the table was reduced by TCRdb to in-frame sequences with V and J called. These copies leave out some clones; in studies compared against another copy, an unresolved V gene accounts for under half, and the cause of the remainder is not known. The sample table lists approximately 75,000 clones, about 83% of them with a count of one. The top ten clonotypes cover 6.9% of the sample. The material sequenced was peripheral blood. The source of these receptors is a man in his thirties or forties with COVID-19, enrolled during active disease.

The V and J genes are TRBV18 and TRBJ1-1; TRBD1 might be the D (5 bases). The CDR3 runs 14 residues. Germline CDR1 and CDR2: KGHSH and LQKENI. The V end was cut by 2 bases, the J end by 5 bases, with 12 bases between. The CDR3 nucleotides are TGTGCCAGCTCACCAGGGACCGGGGGGACTGAAGCTTTCTTT. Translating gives CASSPGTGGTEAFF.

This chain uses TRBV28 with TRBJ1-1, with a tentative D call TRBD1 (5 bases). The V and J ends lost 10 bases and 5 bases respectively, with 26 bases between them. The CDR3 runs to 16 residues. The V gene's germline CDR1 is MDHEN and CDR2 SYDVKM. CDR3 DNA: TGTGCCACCATAACCTCTCCTGCGGGGGGTTATACTGAAGCTTTCTTT. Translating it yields CATITSPAGGYTEAFF.

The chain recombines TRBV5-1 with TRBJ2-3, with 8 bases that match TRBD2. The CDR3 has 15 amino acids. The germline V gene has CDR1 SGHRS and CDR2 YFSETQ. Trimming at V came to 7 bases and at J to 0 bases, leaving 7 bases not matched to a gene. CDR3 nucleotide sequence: TGCGCCAGCCATAGCGGGGATACTAGCACAGATACGCAGTATTTT. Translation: CASHSGDTSTDTQYF.

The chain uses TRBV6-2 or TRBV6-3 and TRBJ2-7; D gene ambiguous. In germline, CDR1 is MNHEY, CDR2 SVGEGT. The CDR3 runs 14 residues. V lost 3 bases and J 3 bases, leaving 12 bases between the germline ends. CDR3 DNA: TGTGCCAGCAGTTATGTTTCTTACAGCTACGAGCAGTACTTC. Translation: CASSYVSYSYEQYF.

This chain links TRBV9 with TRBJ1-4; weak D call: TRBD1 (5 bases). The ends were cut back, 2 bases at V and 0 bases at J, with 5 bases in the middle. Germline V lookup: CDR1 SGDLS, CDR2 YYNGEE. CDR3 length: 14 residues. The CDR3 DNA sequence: TGTGCCAGCAGCGTGACAGCAACTAATGAAAAACTGTTTTTT. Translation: CASSVTATNEKLFF.

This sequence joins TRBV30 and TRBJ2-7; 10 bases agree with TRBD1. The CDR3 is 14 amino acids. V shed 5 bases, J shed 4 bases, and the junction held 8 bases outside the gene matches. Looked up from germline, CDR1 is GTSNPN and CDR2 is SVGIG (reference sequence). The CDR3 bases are TGTGCCTGGGGGCAGGGGACAGGGGTGTACGAGCAGTACTTC. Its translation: CAWGQGTGVYEQYF.

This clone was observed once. CDR3 region: CATSDGLAGGTDTQYF. The CDR3 bases are TGTGCCACCAGTGATGGACTAGCGGGCGGCACAGATACGCAGTATTTT. The chain carries TRBV24-1 and TRBJ2-3, with TRBD2 identical over 11 bases. Trimming took 3 bases from V and 1 from J; bases not matched to a gene: 2. The CDR3 length is 16 residues. The germline gives CDR1 KGHDR, CDR2 SFDVKD.

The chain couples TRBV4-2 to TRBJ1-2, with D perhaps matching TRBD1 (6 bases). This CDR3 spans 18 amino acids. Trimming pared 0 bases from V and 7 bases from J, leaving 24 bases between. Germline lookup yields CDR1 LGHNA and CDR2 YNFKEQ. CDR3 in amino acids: CASSQEAGSARGNLGYTF. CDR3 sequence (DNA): TGTGCCAGCAGCCAAGAGGCCGGGTCTGCCAGGGGCAATCTTGGCTACACCTTC.

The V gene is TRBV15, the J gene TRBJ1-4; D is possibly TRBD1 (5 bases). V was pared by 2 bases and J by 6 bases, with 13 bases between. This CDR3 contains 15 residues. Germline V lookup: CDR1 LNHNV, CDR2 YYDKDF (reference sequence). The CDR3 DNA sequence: TGTGCCACCAGCAGATCAGGGTCTGGAGATGAAAAACTGTTTTTT. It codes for CATSRSGSGDEKLFF.

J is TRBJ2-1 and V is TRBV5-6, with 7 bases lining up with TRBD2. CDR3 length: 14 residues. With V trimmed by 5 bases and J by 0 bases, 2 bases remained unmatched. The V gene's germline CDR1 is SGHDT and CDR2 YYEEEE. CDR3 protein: CASRTGGSYNEQFF. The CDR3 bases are TGTGCCAGCAGAACGGGGGGCTCCTACAATGAGCAGTTCTTC.

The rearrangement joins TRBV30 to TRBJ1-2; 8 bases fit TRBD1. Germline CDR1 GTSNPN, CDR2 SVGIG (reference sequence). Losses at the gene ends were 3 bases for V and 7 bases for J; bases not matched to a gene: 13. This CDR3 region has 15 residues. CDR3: CAWRAGTGGKGGYTF. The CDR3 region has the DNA TGTGCCTGGAGAGCCGGGACAGGCGGGAAGGGTGGCTACACCTTC.

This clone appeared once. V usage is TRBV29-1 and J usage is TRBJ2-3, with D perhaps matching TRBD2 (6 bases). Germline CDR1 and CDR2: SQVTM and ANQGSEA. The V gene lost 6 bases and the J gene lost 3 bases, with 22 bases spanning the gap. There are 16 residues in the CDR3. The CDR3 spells CSVPREGLPFTDTQYF. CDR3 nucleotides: TGCAGCGTCCCCAGAGAGGGACTTCCCTTTACAGATACGCAGTATTTT.

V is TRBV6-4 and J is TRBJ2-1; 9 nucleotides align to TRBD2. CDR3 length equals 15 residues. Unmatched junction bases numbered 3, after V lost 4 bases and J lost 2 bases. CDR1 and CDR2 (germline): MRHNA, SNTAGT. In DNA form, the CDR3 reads TGTGCCAGCAGTGGCATAGCGGGAGCCTACAATGAGCAGTTCTTC. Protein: CASSGIAGAYNEQFF.

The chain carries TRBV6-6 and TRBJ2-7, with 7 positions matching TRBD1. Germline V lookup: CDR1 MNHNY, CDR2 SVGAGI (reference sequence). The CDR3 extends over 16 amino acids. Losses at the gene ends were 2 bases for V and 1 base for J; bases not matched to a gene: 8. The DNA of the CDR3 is TGTGCCAGCAGTTACAGCCTTAACAGGGGATCCTACGAGCAGTACTTC. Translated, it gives CASSYSLNRGSYEQYF.